The text below deals with one TCR beta chain. As yet, its antigen is unknown. Profiled with immunoSEQ multiplex PCR; TCRdb holds only in-frame clones, not every one. The sample consists of some 100,000 clones, roughly 57% of them appearing once. These data come from a study of cytotoxic CD8 clonotypes in ibrutinib-treated CLL. Overall study findings and caveats: Increased clonality at ibrutinib response gave way to a return toward baseline at progression. Circulating CD8+ T-cell counts were tracked by baseline clonality, which exceeded that of age-matched healthy donors.

The sample was PBMCs, taken after 24 months of ibrutinib treatment. This TCR was sampled from a human donor with chronic lymphocytic leukemia.

CDR3 loop: CASSLRTANTGELFF. Here the CDR3 DNA reads TGTGCCAGCAGCTTACGGACGGCGAACACCGGGGAGCTGTTTTTT. The gene calls are TRBV7-2 and TRBJ2-2; D gene uncertain. Trimming removed 2 bases at V and 0 bases at J, with 7 bases between. Germline lookup yields CDR1 SGHTA and CDR2 FQGNSA. The CDR3 runs to 15 residues.